These 20 T cell receptor beta chains came from one sample sequenced in a study of cytomegalovirus exposure and HLA in healthy donors. With 60 Vbeta and 13 Jbeta primers, the PCR was carried out. Using immunoSEQ multiplex PCR, the repertoire was profiled, and TCRdb retains in-frame clones only, with some absent. The sample holds about 190,000 clones; over 70% are singletons and the top ten take 1.2%. The material sequenced was PBMCs. The origin of the receptors is a boy aged 2 to 10 in good health and CMV-seronegative.

In its sample, this clone was seen a few times. The V gene is TRBV6-1, the J gene TRBJ1-5; D is perhaps TRBD1 (5 bases). This CDR3 is built from 15 residues. The V gene lost 6 bases and the J gene lost 5 bases, with 17 bases spanning the gap. CDR1 is MNHNS and CDR2 is SASEGT in the germline V gene. DNA for the CDR3: TGTGCCAGCAGCTACCCACAGGTTGAAGATCAGCCCCAGCATTTT. Amino acids: CASSYPQVEDQPQHF.

The chain carries TRBV4-3 and TRBJ2-1, with TRBD2 identical over 14 bases. The CDR3 extends over 18 amino acids. CDR1 is LGHNA, CDR2 YSLEER, per germline. The V segment lost 2 bases and the J segment 9 bases; nucleotides outside the gene matches: 12. The CDR3 bases are TGCGCCAGCAGCCAAACCAGACTAGCGGGAGGGCTATCGAGTGAGCAGTTCTTC. The encoded protein is CASSQTRLAGGLSSEQFF.

The CDR3 nucleotides are TGTGCCAGCAGCTTAGCGTCGGGGGGGGAAGAGACCCAGTACTTC. Protein product: CASSLASGGEETQYF. J is TRBJ2-5 and V is TRBV11-2; 8 bases are a match to TRBD2. The germline gives CDR1 SGHAT, CDR2 FQNNGV. This CDR3 region has 15 residues. Trimming removed 1 base from V and 3 bases from J; junction bases left unmatched: 4.

This chain uses TRBV7-2 with TRBJ1-1; D unclear. Trimming shortened V by 6 bases and J by 4 bases, and 12 bases separated the two germline ends. The CDR3 covers 13 residues. The germline CDR1 and CDR2 sequences are SGHTA and FQGNSA. The CDR3 spells CASSGGPSTEAFF. The CDR3 DNA reads TGTGCCAGCAGTGGAGGACCCTCCACTGAAGCTTTCTTT.

V is TRBV4-1 and J is TRBJ1-2; TRBD1 is a possible D gene (6 bases). Germline CDR1 reads MGHRA; CDR2 reads YSYEKL. V was cut by 0 bases and J by 6 bases, with 23 bases left in between. This CDR3 comprises 18 residues. The CDR3 region is CASSQDLRGRGRSNGYTF. CDR3 DNA sequence: TGCGCCAGCAGCCAAGATCTTCGGGGCAGGGGAAGGTCGAATGGCTACACCTTC.

CDR3 loop: CASRPDYPAYEQYF. The DNA of the CDR3 is TGTGCCAGCAGGCCGGACTATCCAGCCTACGAGCAGTACTTC. The V call is TRBV6-5, the J call TRBJ2-7, with TRBD2 as a possible D gene (6 bases). The CDR3 loop spans 14 amino acids. The ends were cut back, 6 bases at V and 2 bases at J, with 14 bases in the middle. CDR1 is MNHEY and CDR2 is SVGAGI in the germline V gene.

This sequence joins TRBV30 and TRBJ1-1; the D gene is possibly TRBD1 (6 bases). Looked up from germline, CDR1 is GTSNPN and CDR2 is SVGIG (reference sequence). The V end lost 0 bases, the J end lost 4 bases, and 9 bases lay between the germline ends. CDR3 length: 13 residues. The CDR3: CAWSVNRVTEAFF. For the CDR3, the DNA is TGTGCCTGGAGTGTAAACAGGGTCACTGAAGCTTTCTTT.

The chain couples TRBV4-3 to TRBJ2-1; maybe TRBD1 (5 bases). This CDR3 comprises 14 residues. With 1 base removed from V and 10 bases from J, the gap between germline ends came to 14 bases. Germline assignment: CDR1 LGHNA and CDR2 YSLEER. Here the CDR3 DNA reads TGCGCCAGCAGCCAAGTAAACCAGGCAGGGGAGCAGTTCTTC. As protein: CASSQVNQAGEQFF.

The gene calls are TRBV7-2 and TRBJ2-3; 12 bases fit TRBD2. CDR1 and CDR2 (germline): SGHTA, FQGNSA. The CDR3 spans 14 residues. V was clipped by 4 bases and J by 8 bases; unmatched bases: 4. The CDR3, as DNA: TGTGCCAGCAGCTCTAGCGGGGGGGCGGGTACGCAGTATTTT. Amino acid sequence: CASSSSGGAGTQYF.

The chain joins TRBV13 to TRBJ1-2, with D possibly being TRBD1 (5 bases). V dropped 5 bases and J dropped 4 bases, with 17 bases sitting between them. Germline-derived CDR1 and CDR2 are PRHDT and FYEKMQ (reference sequence). This CDR3 region has 15 residues. This CDR3 reads CASSPHPDSRYGYTF. For the CDR3, the DNA is TGTGCCAGCAGCCCACACCCAGACAGCCGCTATGGCTACACCTTC.

This clone was seen a few times. The chain combines TRBV4-1 with TRBJ1-5, with D unclear. Trimming removed 0 bases from V and 7 bases from J, with 7 bases in between. CDR3 length: 13 amino acids. From germline, CDR1 is MGHRA and CDR2 YSYEKL. This CDR3 reads CASSQDQRQPQHF. The CDR3, as DNA: TGCGCCAGCAGCCAAGATCAGAGGCAGCCCCAGCATTTT.

The rearrangement joins TRBV12-5 to TRBJ2-7; D call uncertain. The CDR3 runs 12 residues. V was shortened by 3 bases and J by 6 bases, with 9 bases between the two germline ends. Germline V lookup: CDR1 LGHNT, CDR2 FRNRAP. The CDR3 bases are TGTGCTAGTGGTTTTGGAGTAGGCGAGCAGTACTTC. Translated, it gives CASGFGVGEQYF.

The count of this clone is one. The CDR3, as DNA: TGTGCCAGCAGTAAAATTCAGGGGCAGTCGCACGAGCAGTACGTC. Translated: CASSKIQGQSHEQYV. The chain employs TRBV6-1 and TRBJ2-7; a weak D match, TRBD1 (6 bases). Trimming cost V 5 bases and J 5 bases, with 19 bases left between them. This CDR3 has 15 residues. The germline V gene encodes CDR1 MNHNS and CDR2 SASEGT.

This chain uses TRBV25-1 with TRBJ1-4; D might be TRBD1 (6 bases). CDR1 is MGHDK and CDR2 is SYGVNS in the germline V gene. Trimming left V 7 bases short and J 6 bases short, with 9 bases between. The CDR3 is 12 residues long. The DNA for the CDR3 is TGTGCCAGCACTAACAGGGATGAAAAACTGTTTTTT. Translating it yields CASTNRDEKLFF.

This chain links TRBV28 with TRBJ1-2, with D maybe TRBD1 (5 bases). The germline V gene encodes CDR1 MDHEN and CDR2 SYDVKM. This CDR3 is 14 amino acids long. Between the trimmed V and J ends, which lost 3 bases and 4 bases, there was a span of 12 bases. In DNA, the CDR3 is TGTGCCAGCAGTTTGGCCGGGGGTGGCTATGGCTACACCTTC. Its translation: CASSLAGGGYGYTF.

The chain links TRBV7-3 to TRBJ2-1; 7 nucleotides align to TRBD2. Germline loops: CDR1 SGHTA, CDR2 FQGTGA. The CDR3 consists of 15 residues. After removal of 3 bases from V and 2 bases from J, the junction contained 4 bases not matched to a gene. The CDR3 spells CASSFGGSTYNEQFF. The DNA for the CDR3 is TGTGCCAGCAGCTTCGGCGGGAGTACCTACAATGAGCAGTTCTTC.

The rearrangement joins TRBV5-6 to TRBJ2-3; D gene unclear. The CDR3 consists of 15 residues. Germline V gives CDR1 SGHDT, CDR2 YYEEEE. Trimming pared 0 bases from V and 1 base from J, leaving 9 bases between. CDR3 in DNA: TGTGCCAGCAGCTTGGGTAGGAGAGGCACAGATACGCAGTATTTT. Encoded protein: CASSLGRRGTDTQYF. The full variable domain, rest sourced from reference TRBV5-6 and TRBJ2-3, is DAGVTQSPTHLIKTRGQQVTLRCSPKSGHDTVSWYQQALGQGPQFIFQYYEEEERQRGNFPDRFSGHQFPNYSSELNVNALLLGDSALYLCASSLGRRGTDTQYFGPGTRLTVL.

V and J are TRBV7-8 and TRBJ2-1; D ambiguous. CDR1 is SGHVS, CDR2 FQNEAQ, per germline. The CDR3 contains 14 residues. Deletions cut 4 bases from V and 10 bases from J, with 17 bases between. Here the CDR3 reads CASSSHPRDGEQFF. CDR3 DNA sequence: TGTGCCAGCAGCTCCCATCCGCGCGACGGGGAGCAGTTCTTC.

This clone was counted between two and nine times. The chain uses TRBV27 and TRBJ2-7, with TRBD2 matching over 7 bases. This CDR3 spans 13 amino acids. The junction had 0 bases not matched to a gene; V was cut back by 0 bases and J by 4 bases. Germline CDR1 MNHEY, CDR2 SMNVEV (reference sequence). CDR3 bases: TGTGCCAGCAGTTTATCGGGAGGGTACGAGCAGTACTTC. Its protein is CASSLSGGYEQYF.

This sequence joins TRBV7-2 and TRBJ1-2; D is possibly TRBD1 (5 bases). V was pared by 2 bases and J by 6 bases, with 16 bases between. Germline lookup yields CDR1 SGHTA and CDR2 FQGNSA. The CDR3 length is 15 residues. The CDR3 sequence is CASSLTPRQSHGYTF. The CDR3 region has the DNA TGTGCCAGCAGCTTAACCCCAAGACAGTCGCATGGCTACACCTTC.